This TCR beta chain was sequenced for a study of OX40 agonist ivuxolimab in advanced cancers. The CDR3 extends over 15 amino acids. The V segment lost 4 bases and the J segment 4 bases; nucleotides outside the gene matches: 3. Germline V gene lookup returns CDR1 SGHKS and CDR2 YYEKEE (reference sequence). Produced via immunoSEQ multiplex PCR; TCRdb's table is partial and in-frame only. The sample lists more than 55,000 clones, 82% occurring once. This clone was seen only a few times. The target antigen is unknown. Whole-study results and caveats: At 0.1 to 3.0 mg/kg and by week 6, CD4+ and CD8+ T cells in the blood had expanded clonally.

The receptor comes from an adult with an advanced solid tumor such as melanoma, head and neck, liver or kidney cancer. The material was CD4+ or CD8+ T cells sorted from blood, obtained in a trial of the OX40 agonist ivuxolimab. This chain joins TRBV5-5 and TRBJ1-5; 12 bases are a match to TRBD1. The CDR3 protein is CASSQGQGANQPQHF. The CDR3 coding sequence is TGTGCCAGCAGCCAGGGACAGGGGGCGAATCAGCCCCAGCATTTT.